The present T cell receptor (beta chain) was sequenced within a study of T cell clonotyping in hematopoietic cell transplantation. Turning to the study itself: Pretransplant recipient samples were taken after cytoreduction. General study findings and limits: Higher Inverse Simpson Index values in graft donor and pretransplant recipient predicted broader posttransplant TCR diversity.

The V gene lost 4 bases and the J gene lost 7 bases, with 14 bases spanning the gap. The CDR3 is made up of 14 amino acids. Germline loops: CDR1 MGHDK, CDR2 SYGVNS. Generated by immunoSEQ multiplex PCR, the TCRdb table keeps only in-frame clones and is missing some. The sample comprises about 45,000 clones, around 84% of which are singletons, and 5% to 6.5% rests with the top ten. The time point was: recipient sample about 28 days before transplant, after cytoreduction. Concerning this clone: Its specificity is unknown.

The sequence was obtained from a man aged 60 to 75 with myelodysplastic syndrome. Some clones in this sample may be carry-over from other donors' samples. The gene calls are TRBV25-1 and TRBJ1-5; D uncertain. Sequenced here: peripheral blood mononuclear cells, sampled before stem cell transplant. The CDR3 DNA follows: TGTGCCAGCAGTGGCTCTGAGGGAGAACAGCCCCAGCATTTT. It yields the protein CASSGSEGEQPQHF.